This paragraph covers one T cell receptor beta chain sequence. Its antigen is as yet unknown. With 2 bases clipped from V and 3 bases from J, the junction kept 12 bases outside the gene matches. The CDR3 extends over 18 amino acids. Germline-derived CDR1 and CDR2 are SEHNR and FQNEAQ (reference sequence). This sample is drawn from a study of T cell responses to AZD1222 COVID-19 vaccine. General study findings and limits: As reported, nearly half of all spike-specific TCRs target variant regions that are unmutated. In all cases, repertoires were sampled only after the peak T cell response. Donors were largely white British and mainly female; clonal diversity was possibly underestimated.

Produced via immunoSEQ multiplex PCR; TCRdb's table is partial and in-frame only. Of some 58,000 clones in the sample, approximately 88% were seen once. This TCR was recovered from an adult in good health. The sample here was peripheral blood, taken on day 0 of AZD1222 vaccination. The chain couples TRBV7-9 to TRBJ2-5; 10 nucleotides match TRBD1. CDR3 loop: CASSLWSPGQGLEETQYF. CDR3 nucleotides: TGTGCCAGCAGCTTATGGAGTCCGGGACAGGGGTTGGAAGAGACCCAGTACTTC. Using reference TRBV7-9 and TRBJ2-5 for the parts outside the CDR3, the full variable domain is DTGVSQNPRHKITKRGQNVTFRCDPISEHNRLYWYRQTLGQGPEFLTYFQNEAQLEKSRLLSDRFSAERPKGSFSTLEIQRTEQGDSAMYLCASSLWSPGQGLEETQYFGPGTRLLVL.